One sample yielded the 6 T cell receptor beta chains listed below, sequenced in a study of PD-L1 blockade in urothelial cancer listed by TCRdb under 2017. Receptor libraries were prepared by the immunoSEQ multiplex PCR assay. TCRdb obtained this table from immuneACCESS and retained in-frame rearrangements with V and J assigned. These tables miss some clones; where compared with another copy, unresolved V genes account for less than half of the shortfall, and the remainder is unexplained. For this sample the table gives approximately 48,000 clones, of which approximately 88% were detected only once. The ten largest clones represent roughly 14% of the sample. Sample time point, as interpreted from the label and publication: pretreatment peripheral blood. The sample in question was PBMCs, obtained around atezolizumab (anti-PD-L1) treatment. The receptor source for this set is an older woman with urothelial cancer.

For this clone: At the DNA level, this CDR3 is encoded by other sequences in the same sample as well. The chain uses TRBV7-2 and TRBJ2-7; 7 nucleotides match TRBD2. Germline V gene sequence: CDR1 SGHTA, CDR2 FQGNSA. Unmatched junction bases numbered 4, after V lost 4 bases and J lost 1 base. There are 14 residues in the CDR3. CDR3 DNA sequence: TGTGCCAGCAGCTCCCTCGGGGGGTCCTACGAGCAGTACTTC. It yields the protein CASSSLGGSYEQYF. Full variable domain (missing parts from reference TRBV7-2 and TRBJ2-7): GAGVSQSPSNKVTEKGKDVELRCDPISGHTALYWYRQSLGQGLEFLIYFQGNSAPDKSGLPSDRFSAERTGGSVSTLTIQRTQQEDSAVYLCASSSLGGSYEQYFGPGTRLTVT.

This clone was counted a single time. The V call is TRBV7-9, the J call TRBJ1-2; 7 bases are a match to TRBD1. The CDR3 is 13 residues long. CDR1 and CDR2 (germline): SEHNR, FQNEAQ (reference sequence). V lost 3 bases and J lost 5; bases outside the gene matches: 3. CDR3 amino acids: CASSFRGPYGYTF. The CDR3 bases are TGTGCCAGCAGCTTTAGGGGGCCGTATGGCTACACCTTC.

The gene calls are TRBV19 and TRBJ1-2, with D uncertain. This CDR3 comprises 12 residues. Germline CDR1 and CDR2: LNHDA and SQIVND (reference sequence). V dropped 4 bases and J dropped 3 bases, with 6 bases sitting between them. This CDR3 is CASSKADYGYTF. DNA of the CDR3: TGTGCCAGTAGTAAAGCTGACTATGGCTACACCTTC.

This chain joins TRBV29-1 and TRBJ2-4, with unresolved D. Trimming took 4 bases from V and 2 from J, leaving 15 bases between them. CDR1 SQVTM and CDR2 ANQGSEA come from the germline V gene. The CDR3 runs 15 residues. CDR3 bases: TGCAGCGTTGTACCGGGTACCTCGACCAAAAACATTCAGTACTTC. Translating gives CSVVPGTSTKNIQYF.

This clone was seen a handful of times. The rearrangement uses TRBV7-9 and TRBJ2-2; 9 bases map to TRBD1. J was trimmed by 1 base and V by 6 bases; bases with no gene match: 6. Looked up from germline, CDR1 is SEHNR and CDR2 is FQNEAQ (reference sequence). This CDR3 has 16 residues. In DNA, the CDR3 is TGTGCCAGCAGTATCCCGGGACAGGGGAACACCGGGGAGCTGTTTTTT. Its translation: CASSIPGQGNTGELFF.

This clone came up once. The chain recombines TRBV2 with TRBJ2-2; the D gene is possibly TRBD1 (6 bases). The CDR3 has 13 residues. V lost 6 bases, J lost 2 bases, and 7 bases lay in between. Germline CDR1 reads SNHLY; CDR2 reads FYNNEI. As DNA, the CDR3 is TGTGCCAGCAGGGGGGCCAACACCGGGGAGCTGTTTTTT. Translated: CASRGANTGELFF.